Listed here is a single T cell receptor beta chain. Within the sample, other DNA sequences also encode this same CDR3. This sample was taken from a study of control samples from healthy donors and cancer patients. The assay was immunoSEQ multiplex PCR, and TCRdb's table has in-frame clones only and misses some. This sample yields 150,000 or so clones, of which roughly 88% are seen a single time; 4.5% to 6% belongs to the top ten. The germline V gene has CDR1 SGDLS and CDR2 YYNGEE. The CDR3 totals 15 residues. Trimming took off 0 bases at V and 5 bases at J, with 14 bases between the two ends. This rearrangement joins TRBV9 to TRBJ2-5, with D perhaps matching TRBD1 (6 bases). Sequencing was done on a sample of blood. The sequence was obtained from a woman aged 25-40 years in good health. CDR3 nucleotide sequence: TGTGCCAGCAGCGTAGAAGGGGGTTTAGGGGAGACCCAGTACTTC. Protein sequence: CASSVEGGLGETQYF.